This TCR beta chain appears in the sequencing data of a study of blood T cell repertoires in COVID-19 (dated by TCRdb to about 2020). With respect to the entire study: Samples from collaborators originated in the United States, Italy and Spain and spanned both the acute and convalescent phases of COVID-19. The material from the prospective study consisted of cDNA or gDNA derived from T cells, B-cell-depleted T cells, or PBMCs. Subjects who had been exposed to COVID-19, were actively infected with it, or had recovered from it provided the deeply sampled blood TCRbeta repertoires that made up the dataset. A freely available public database, intended as a resource for researchers studying the immune response to SARS-CoV-2, is where the repertoires were released. Samples were obtained from the ongoing ImmuneRACE study (first 160 participants) and from some 1,200 subjects provided by 6 global collaborators. A de-identified subject ID, COVID-19 status, age in years and sex were almost always included in the sample metadata. Where available, HLA class I and class II types were obtained from metadata supplied by the sample provider rather than from assay-based typing. Study-level results and caveats: The amount of clinical and demographic metadata varied by source and participant and was provided uncurated.

With respect to this clone: Its antigen specificity is not known. No much larger clonotype is one base removed from it; base qualities were not supplied.

Whole blood was collected in K2EDTA tubes by collaborating institutions according to the institutions' own protocols. For TCRbeta analysis, collaborators shipped samples as frozen whole blood, isolated PBMCs, or DNA extracted from either of those sample types. The germline V gene (reference sequence) provides CDR1 LGHDT and CDR2 YNNKEL. The CDR3 has 15 amino acids, counting the end cysteine and phenylalanine. Only CDR3 DNA is held: 45 bases, read in frame from base 1. V ends up 3 bases short and J 3 bases short, with an unmatched junction base count of 5. TCRbeta CDR3 regions were amplified from genomic DNA by means of the immunoSEQ Assay, a bias-controlled multiplex PCR. Under the source paper's analysis protocol: Within the assay, amplification of reference gene primers was used to estimate how many nucleated cells each sample contained. To quantify the absolute abundance of each unique TCRbeta CDR3 rearrangement, sequence reads were collapsed and filtered. For each sample, productive Simpson clonality was calculated by taking the square root of Simpson's diversity index across productive rearrangements. TCRdb retrieved this table from immuneACCESS and kept in-frame rearrangements only. Not all clones are present; in checked studies, unresolved V genes account for under half, and no reason is known for the remainder. For V, J and clone size, that table is used; D and trimming come from the DNA. For this sample there are fewer than 400,000 clones; approximately 81% appear just once. The ten largest clones take up roughly 3.6% of the sample.

Sequencing used peripheral blood. The receptor chain draws on TRBV3-1 (or the pseudogene TRBV3-2) and TRBJ2-3, with 8 bases in between that match TRBD2. This receptor was taken from a woman aged 18-29 years with acute or convalescent COVID-19. The CDR3 sequence is CASSHLAGSTDTQYF. In nucleotides, the sequence is TGTGCCAGCAGCCACCTAGCGGGTTCAACAGATACGCAGTATTTT.